The 10 T cell receptor beta chains below all came from one sample that was sequenced in a study of cytomegalovirus exposure and HLA in healthy donors. Primers for the PCR totalled 60 Vbeta and 13 Jbeta. The data were produced by immunoSEQ multiplex PCR, yet TCRdb's version contains in-frame clones alone and is incomplete. The sample yields 62,000 or so clones, 65% to 90% seen once. Material for sequencing was PBMCs. These receptors originate from a man aged 30 to 39 in good health and CMV-seronegative.

The chain carries TRBV7-7 and TRBJ2-3, with 9 positions matching TRBD2. CDR1 and CDR2 (germline): SSHAT, FNYEAQ (reference sequence). After removal of 4 bases from V and 1 base from J, the junction contained 6 bases not matched to a gene. CDR3 length: 16 amino acids. The CDR3 DNA is TGTGCCAGCAGCTACGGGACTAGCCGGGGCACAGATACGCAGTATTTT. Protein sequence: CASSYGTSRGTDTQYF.

The chain links TRBV7-2 to TRBJ2-5, with no clear D. Germline V gene sequence: CDR1 SGHTA, CDR2 FQGNSA. The V gene lost 3 bases and the J gene lost 3 bases, with 2 bases spanning the gap. The CDR3 is 11 amino acids. The CDR3 DNA follows: TGTGCCAGCAGCTTCAAAGAGACCCAGTACTTC. It encodes CASSFKETQYF. The full variable domain, rest sourced from reference TRBV7-2 and TRBJ2-5, is GAGVSQSPSNKVTEKGKDVELRCDPISGHTALYWYRQSLGQGLEFLIYFQGNSAPDKSGLPSDRFSAERTGGSVSTLTIQRTQQEDSAVYLCASSFKETQYFGPGTRLLVL.

The chain carries TRBV7-9 and TRBJ1-5; 7 bases align to TRBD1. From germline, CDR1 is SEHNR and CDR2 FQNEAQ (reference sequence). J gave up 3 bases and V 6 bases, and 8 bases lay outside the gene matches. The CDR3 covers 15 residues. The CDR3 loop is CASRKTGALNQPQHF. DNA for the CDR3: TGTGCCAGCAGGAAAACAGGGGCCCTCAATCAGCCCCAGCATTTT.

The V call is TRBV27, the J call TRBJ2-2; D remains ambiguous. The germline V gene encodes CDR1 MNHEY and CDR2 SMNVEV (reference sequence). Trimming took off 10 bases at V and 4 bases at J, with 10 bases between the two ends. There are 12 residues in the CDR3. The CDR3 sequence: CATRSFTGELFF. CDR3 nucleotides: TGTGCCACCCGGAGCTTCACCGGGGAGCTGTTTTTT.

V usage is TRBV27 and J usage is TRBJ2-7, with D maybe TRBD1 (5 bases). CDR3 size: 13 residues. V dropped 4 bases and J dropped 3 bases, with 10 bases sitting between them. Germline V gene lookup returns CDR1 MNHEY and CDR2 SMNVEV (reference sequence). Written as DNA, the CDR3 is TGTGCCAGCAGTTCATCCCAGGGCTACGAGCAGTACTTC. Translation gives CASSSSQGYEQYF.

This rearrangement joins TRBV6-6 to TRBJ1-1, with TRBD1 as a possible D gene (5 bases). The CDR3 consists of 14 residues. V lost 2 bases and J 1 base, leaving 8 bases between the germline ends. Germline assignment: CDR1 MNHNY and CDR2 SVGAGI (reference sequence). DNA of the CDR3: TGTGCCAGCAGTTACCCCCAGGGGAACACTGAAGCTTTCTTT. This sequence encodes CASSYPQGNTEAFF.

The chain is built from TRBV6-4 and TRBJ2-3, with 12 nucleotides matching TRBD2. V lost 5 bases and J lost 4; bases outside the gene matches: 10. CDR3 length equals 17 residues. Germline CDR1 is MRHNA and CDR2 is SNTAGT. This CDR3 reads CASSPGTSGSPSDTQYF. CDR3 bases: TGTGCCAGCAGTCCCGGGACTAGCGGGTCTCCGTCAGATACGCAGTATTTT.

The rearrangement links TRBV21-1 to TRBJ1-2. TRBV21-1 corresponds to a pseudogene. The CDR3 loop spans 14 amino acids. The CDR3: CASSPGGGRKGYTF. CDR3 sequence (DNA): TGTGCCAGCAGCCCCGGGGGGGGGAGGAAGGGCTACACCTTC.

The DNA of the CDR3 is TGTGCCAGCAGCGTATGGGACACCTCGACCGAGCAGTACTTC. Translating gives CASSVWDTSTEQYF. This chain connects TRBV9 to TRBJ2-7; a weak D match, TRBD1 (6 bases). Germline V lookup: CDR1 SGDLS, CDR2 YYNGEE. V gave up 1 base and J gave up 6 bases, with 14 bases separating them. This CDR3 has 14 residues. Full variable domain (missing parts from reference TRBV9 and TRBJ2-7): DSGVTQTPKHLITATGQRVTLRCSPRSGDLSVYWYQQSLDQGLQFLIQYYNGEERAKGNILERFSAQQFPDLHSELNLSSLELGDSALYFCASSVWDTSTEQYFGPGTRLTVT.

A remark on this clone: Relative to the germline gene, one junction end is altered; a read error may explain this. This chain joins TRBV7-9 and TRBJ1-1; D gene ambiguous. The germline gives CDR1 SEHNR, CDR2 FQNEAQ (reference sequence). CDR3 length equals 13 residues. The CDR3 spells CSSSLYRAPEAFF. CDR3 bases: TGTTCCAGCAGCTTATACCGAGCCCCCGAAGCTTTCTTT. The full variable domain, completed using reference TRBV7-9 and TRBJ1-1, is DTGVSQNPRHKITKRGQNVTFRCDPISEHNRLYWYRQTLGQGPEFLTYFQNEAQLEKSRLLSDRFSAERPKGSFSTLEIQRTEQGDSAMYLCSSSLYRAPEAFFGQGTRLTVV.